This entry is about one T cell receptor (beta chain). The CDR3 has 15 residues. In germline, CDR1 is MNHEY, CDR2 SMNVEV (reference sequence). V lost 6 bases and J 0 bases, leaving 13 bases between the germline ends. The data originate from a study of blood T cell repertoires in COVID-19. The repertoire was sequenced with immunoSEQ multiplex PCR; TCRdb's copy has only in-frame clones and lacks some. The table includes fewer than 200,000 clones, approximately 79% detected once. The sequence was obtained from a woman between 70 and 85 years old with acute or convalescent COVID-19. Sequenced input: peripheral blood. V usage is TRBV27 and J usage is TRBJ2-3; no clear D gene. The CDR3 DNA reads TGTGCCAGCAGGAAAGTAACAGCTAGCACAGATACGCAGTATTTT. Protein sequence: CASRKVTASTDTQYF.